The rows below give T cell receptor beta chains drawn from one sample of a study of T cells in Graves' hyperthyroidism and ophthalmopathy. TCRdb re-called the multiplex PCR reads through MiXCR, storing one row per CDR3 protein. The sample has around 420,000 distinct CDR3 sequences; around 16% are singletons. Sequencing input: blood. These receptors originate from a woman younger than 35 with Graves' hyperthyroidism. Each CDR3 is given with its conserved first and last residue. The D gene is left open where the match is weak. Only some rows state a clone size, as once, few, many or a class for expanded clones.

DNA	CDR3	V	J	size	D
TGTGCCAGCAGTTTTGGGCGCTTCTACGAGCAGTACTTC	CASSFGRFYEQYF	TRBV12-3/TRBV12-4	TRBJ2-7	many	-
TGTGCCAGCAGGGTGGGACACCTGAATTCACCCCTCCACTTT	CASRVGHLNSPLHF	TRBV6-2/TRBV6-3	TRBJ1-6	few	-
TGTGCCAGCAGCCCACATCCGGGTCCGGACTCCTACGAGCAGTACTTC	CASSPHPGPDSYEQYF	TRBV9	TRBJ2-7	-	-
TGTGCCAGCAGCTCCCTCTGGACAGAGTTGAACACTGAAGCTTTCTTT	CASSSLWTELNTEAFF	TRBV7-9	TRBJ1-1	-	-
TGTGCCAGCAGCTTGGTCCTAGAACAACGAACGGAAGCTTTCTTT	CASSLVLEQRTEAFF	TRBV5-8	TRBJ1-1	many	-
TGTGCCAGCAGTTACTCGGGGTCTAACTATGGCTACACCTTC	CASSYSGSNYGYTF	TRBV6-5	TRBJ1-2	many	-
TGCAGTGCTAGGGACAGGGTTAACTCCTACGAGCAGTACTTC	CSARDRVNSYEQYF	TRBV20-1	TRBJ2-7	many	TRBD1
TGTGCCAGCAGCTCGGGGTGGGCGGGAGGATCTAGCACAGATACGCAGTATTTT	CASSSGWAGGSSTDTQYF	TRBV11-3	TRBJ2-3	many	TRBD2
TGTGCCAGCAGTGTAGCTAGCGGTAGAGAGACCCAGTACTTC	CASSVASGRETQYF	TRBV2	TRBJ2-5	many	TRBD2
TGTGCCAGCAGCAAAGACGAAGGAACCGGGGAGCTGTTTTTT	CASSKDEGTGELFF	TRBV7-9	TRBJ2-2	many	-
TGTGCCAGCAGCTTGGAACGCAGAATGTCAGAGACCCAGTACTTC	CASSLERRMSETQYF	TRBV5-8	TRBJ2-5	many	-
TGCAGCGTTGACTTGGGTCCCTACGAGCAGTACTTC	CSVDLGPYEQYF	TRBV29-1	TRBJ2-7	many	-
TGTGCCAGCAGTCTCTCAGGGACAGGGATCTACGAGCAGTACTTC	CASSLSGTGIYEQYF	TRBV28	TRBJ2-7	many	TRBD1
TGTGCCAGCAGCCAAGAGGGACGGCAGGAGACCCAGTACTTC	CASSQEGRQETQYF	TRBV12-3/TRBV12-4	TRBJ2-5	many	-
TGTGCCAGCAGCCAAGATGCGGGACCTGGGGCAGAGGCCCAGTACTTC	CASSQDAGPGAEAQYF	TRBV3-1	TRBJ2-5	-	-
TGCGCCAGCAGTTCTAGCGGCTCCTACGAGCAGTACTTC	CASSSSGSYEQYF	TRBV10-2	TRBJ2-7	many	TRBD2
TGTGCCAGCAGCGTAGGTGGGACCTATGGCTACACCTTC	CASSVGGTYGYTF	TRBV9	TRBJ1-2	-	-
TGTGCCAGCAGCTTAGTCCAGGGGCCACTTCTCTATGGCTACACCTTC	CASSLVQGPLLYGYTF	TRBV7-8	TRBJ1-2	many	-
TGTGCTAGTGGCCCCGGGTCGGGAGATACGCAGTATTTT	CASGPGSGDTQYF	TRBV12-5	TRBJ2-3	many	-
TGTGCCAGTAGTACCACAGGGGTATACGGCTACACCTTC	CASSTTGVYGYTF	TRBV19	TRBJ1-2	-	TRBD1
TGTGCCAGCACCCCTGGACAGGGCCCCCACAATGAGCAGTTCTTC	CASTPGQGPHNEQFF	TRBV2	TRBJ2-1	many	TRBD1
TGCGCCAGCAGCCAAGGGGCGGGACTAGCCCCTATTGAGACCCAGTACTTC	CASSQGAGLAPIETQYF	TRBV7-9	TRBJ2-5	-	TRBD2
TGCAGTGCTAGAAGATCTAAGGGGTTCTCGGCTAATGAAAAACTGTTTTTT	CSARRSKGFSANEKLFF	TRBV20-1	TRBJ1-4	few	-
TGCAGCGCAGAGGTACAGGAGAACACTGAAGCTTTCTTT	CSAEVQENTEAFF	TRBV29-1	TRBJ1-1	many	-
TGTGCTAGTGGTTTGAGGGCAGTCTTCGCTGAGCAGTTCTTC	CASGLRAVFAEQFF	TRBV12-5	TRBJ2-1	many	-
TGTGCCAGCCTTCCAAGGGCGGTTTTCATGAACACTGAAGCTTTCTTT	CASLPRAVFMNTEAFF	TRBV6-1	TRBJ1-1	many	-
TGTGCCAGCAGTTACTCGGCCAATTCCCAGCCCCAGCATTTT	CASSYSANSQPQHF	TRBV6-5	TRBJ1-5	many	-
TGTGCCAGCAGCTTACGGCTAGCGGAGTTCACAGATACGCAGTATTTT	CASSLRLAEFTDTQYF	TRBV11-2	TRBJ2-3	few	TRBD2
TGTGCCAGCAGCGTCGCTAGCGGGAGGGCTATGAGCGCAGATACGCAGTATTTT	CASSVASGRAMSADTQYF	TRBV9	TRBJ2-3	many	TRBD2
TGTGCCAGCAGCTTCACTAAGGGGAACACTGAAGCTTTCTTT	CASSFTKGNTEAFF	TRBV7-8	TRBJ1-1	-	-
TGTGCCACCAGTCTTCCCCCCGGGACTAGCGGTCGTAGCTCCTACAATGAGAAGTTCTTC	CATSLPPGTSGRSSYNEKFF	TRBV24-1	TRBJ2-1	-	TRBD2
TGTGCTAGTGAACAGAATCCCTACGAGCAGTACTTC	CASEQNPYEQYF	TRBV12-5	TRBJ2-7	many	-
TGTGCCAGCTTCCCGGGACTTGGAACCGAGCAGTACTTC	CASFPGLGTEQYF	TRBV2	TRBJ2-7	many	-
TGTGCCAGCAGCTTCACGACAGGGGGCGCAGATACGCAGTATTTT	CASSFTTGGADTQYF	TRBV7-9	TRBJ2-3	-	TRBD1
TGCGCCAGCAGCTTCGCAGAGGCCTATGGCTACACCTTC	CASSFAEAYGYTF	TRBV5-1	TRBJ1-2	many	-
TGTGCCAGCAGCCCCCCGACAACCGGGGAGCTGTTTTTT	CASSPPTTGELFF	TRBV5-5	TRBJ2-2	many	-
TGTGCCAGCAGCTCCCCGATGACGAACAGTGAGCAGTTCTTC	CASSSPMTNSEQFF	TRBV7-8	TRBJ2-1	many	-
TGTGCCAGCAGCTTAGATGGAACAGGGGGGACCCAGTACTTC	CASSLDGTGGTQYF	TRBV11-3	TRBJ2-5	many	TRBD1
TGCGCCAGCAGCTTGGCCGCAGGGCGGGAAGAGACCCAGTACTTC	CASSLAAGREETQYF	TRBV5-1	TRBJ2-5	many	-
TGCAGCGTTGGGATAGCGGGTGCTTATACGCAGTATTTT	CSVGIAGAYTQYF	TRBV29-1	TRBJ2-3	-	TRBD2
TGTGCCAGCAGCTTGGCCGCGGGGACCGGCGAGCAGTTCTTC	CASSLAAGTGEQFF	TRBV5-6	TRBJ2-1	many	-
TGTGCCAGCAGCTTAGACCTCACAGACTATGGCTACACCTTC	CASSLDLTDYGYTF	TRBV7-2	TRBJ1-2	many	-
TGTGCCTGGAGGAGAGGGTCCACTGAAGCTTTCTTT	CAWRRGSTEAFF	TRBV30	TRBJ1-1	many	-
TGTGCCAGCAGCTTGAAGGGCTGGAGCTCCTACGAGCAGTACTTC	CASSLKGWSSYEQYF	TRBV5-6	TRBJ2-7	many	-
TGTGCCAGCAGTTACCAGACAGGGAAGAACTATGGCTACACCTTC	CASSYQTGKNYGYTF	TRBV12-3/TRBV12-4	TRBJ1-2	many	TRBD1
TGTGCCAGCAGGGAGCTTAATCAGCCCCAGCATTTT	CASRELNQPQHF	TRBV12-3/TRBV12-4	TRBJ1-5	many	-